This T cell receptor beta chain was identified during a study of post-analysis software for immune sequencing data. Study findings and constraints: Significantly decreased normalized Chao1 diversity was recorded for multiple sclerosis patients relative to controls. Controls showed lower frequencies than patients for five TRBV segments, and TRBV5-6, TRBV5-1 and TRBV20-1 were among these. Same-batch samples co-clustered strongly by F measure.

The germline CDR1 and CDR2 sequences are SGHTA and FQGNSA. V shed 5 bases and J shed 1 base, with 17 bases lying between them. The CDR3 has 16 amino acids. Worth noting for this clonotype: What it recognizes is unknown.

The authors incorporated unique molecular identifiers into the TCR beta cDNA libraries. Researchers reported roughly 0.5 million cDNA molecules coming from 1 to 10 million T cells. TCRdb fed the PCR reads into MiXCR, producing one record per CDR3 protein. Among hundreds of thousands of distinct CDR3 sequences listed, roughly half were seen once. The gene calls are TRBV7-2 and TRBJ2-5; D might be TRBD1 or TRBD2, each matching 5 bases. Sequencing was done on a sample of blood. This receptor was obtained from a girl between 10 and 17 years old with multiple sclerosis. The CDR3, as DNA: TGTGCCAGCAGCCCTGGTCCGGGACGAGCCCAAGAGACCCAGTACTTC. This gives the protein CASSPGPGRAQETQYF. Filled out from reference TRBV7-2 and TRBJ2-5, the complete variable domain reads GAGVSQSPSNKVTEKGKDVELRCDPISGHTALYWYRQSLGQGLEFLIYFQGNSAPDKSGLPSDRFSAERTGGSVSTLTIQRTQQEDSAVYLCASSPGPGRAQETQYFGPGTRLLVL.